These 4 T cell receptor beta chains were all obtained from the same sample, sequenced in a study of cytomegalovirus exposure and HLA in healthy donors. The study ran its PCR with 60 Vbeta and 13 Jbeta primers. The method was immunoSEQ multiplex PCR; TCRdb's version includes in-frame clones alone and lacks a portion of them. The sample lists approximately 150,000 clones, around 82% occurring once. The sequencing input was PBMCs. The receptors originated from a man under 40 in good health and CMV-seronegative.

The chain is built from TRBV5-4 and TRBJ2-7; 10 nucleotides agree with TRBD1. V dropped 4 bases and J dropped 2; count of bases not matched to a gene: 6. This CDR3 is built from 15 residues. Germline CDR1 is SGHNT and CDR2 is YYREEE (reference sequence). CDR3 DNA: TGTGCCAGCAGCCTTGACAGGGGGCTTGCCTACGAGCAGTACTTC. Translated, it gives CASSLDRGLAYEQYF.

This clone came up once. The chain recombines TRBV15 with TRBJ1-3; 8 bases map to TRBD1. V was pared by 1 base and J by 4 bases, with 12 bases of the junction left unmatched. Germline CDR1 and CDR2: LNHNV and YYDKDF (reference sequence). The length of the CDR3 is 18 residues. The CDR3 reads CATSRGPITGGKGNTIYF. Here the CDR3 DNA reads TGTGCCACCAGCAGAGGTCCAATTACAGGGGGAAAAGGAAACACCATATATTTT.

V and J are TRBV5-1 and TRBJ2-5; 8 bases fit TRBD2. Trimming at V came to 4 bases and at J to 5 bases, leaving 13 bases not matched to a gene. CDR3 length: 16 residues. Germline values: CDR1 SGHRS, CDR2 YFSETQ. The CDR3 region is CASSANLAGIGETQYF. CDR3 sequence (DNA): TGCGCCAGCAGCGCAAATCTAGCGGGCATTGGGGAGACCCAGTACTTC.

The chain couples TRBV7-9 to TRBJ2-3, with TRBD2 matching over 8 bases. Germline CDR1 and CDR2: SEHNR and FQNEAQ (reference sequence). Trimming took 3 bases from V and 4 from J; bases not matched to a gene: 12. The length of the CDR3 is 17 residues. This CDR3 is CASSFDTQTSAADTQYF. CDR3 nucleotides: TGTGCCAGCAGCTTTGATACCCAGACTAGCGCCGCAGATACGCAGTATTTT.